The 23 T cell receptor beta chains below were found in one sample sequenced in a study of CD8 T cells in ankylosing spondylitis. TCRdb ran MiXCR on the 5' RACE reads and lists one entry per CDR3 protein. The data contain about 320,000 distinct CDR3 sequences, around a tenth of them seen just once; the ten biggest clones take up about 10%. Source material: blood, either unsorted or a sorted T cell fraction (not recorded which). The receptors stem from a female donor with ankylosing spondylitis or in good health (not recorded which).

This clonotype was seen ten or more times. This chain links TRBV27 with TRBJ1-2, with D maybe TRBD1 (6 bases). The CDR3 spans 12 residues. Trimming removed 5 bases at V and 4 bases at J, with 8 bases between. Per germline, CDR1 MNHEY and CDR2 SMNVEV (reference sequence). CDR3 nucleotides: TGTGCCAGCAGTAAACAGGGCTATGGCTACACCTTC. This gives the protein CASSKQGYGYTF.

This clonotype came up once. CDR3 nucleotide sequence: TGTGCCAGCAGCTTGGGTGGACGTGGCCGCTGGACAGGGGAAAACAATGAGCAGTTCTTC. Protein sequence: CASSLGGRGRWTGENNEQFF. The chain uses TRBV11-1 and TRBJ2-1; 9 nucleotides align to TRBD1. Germline CDR1 reads SGHAT; CDR2 reads FQDESV (reference sequence). The V segment lost 3 bases and the J segment 5 bases; nucleotides outside the gene matches: 20. There are 20 residues in the CDR3.

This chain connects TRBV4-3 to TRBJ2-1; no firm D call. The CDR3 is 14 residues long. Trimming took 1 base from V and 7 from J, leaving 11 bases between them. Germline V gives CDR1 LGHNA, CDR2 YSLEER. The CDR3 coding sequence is TGCGCCAGCAGCCAAGGCGGTAAATCTAATGAGCAGTTCTTC. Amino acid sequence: CASSQGGKSNEQFF.

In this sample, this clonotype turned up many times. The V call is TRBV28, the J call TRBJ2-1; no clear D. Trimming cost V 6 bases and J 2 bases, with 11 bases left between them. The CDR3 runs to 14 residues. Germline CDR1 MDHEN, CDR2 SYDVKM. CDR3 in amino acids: CASSPQEAYNEQFF. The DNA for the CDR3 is TGTGCCAGCAGCCCCCAGGAAGCCTACAATGAGCAGTTCTTC.

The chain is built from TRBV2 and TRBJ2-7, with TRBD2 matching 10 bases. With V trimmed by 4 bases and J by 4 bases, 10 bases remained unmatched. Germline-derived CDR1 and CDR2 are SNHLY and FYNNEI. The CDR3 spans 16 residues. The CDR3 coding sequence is TGTGCCAGCAGTGCAGGGACTAGCGACAAGGTATACGAGCAGTACTTC. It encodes CASSAGTSDKVYEQYF.

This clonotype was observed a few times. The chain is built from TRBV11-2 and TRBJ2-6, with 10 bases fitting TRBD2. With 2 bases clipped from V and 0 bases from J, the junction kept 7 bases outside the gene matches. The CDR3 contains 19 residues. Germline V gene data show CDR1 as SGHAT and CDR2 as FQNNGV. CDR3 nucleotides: TGTGCCAGCAGCTTACGGATAGCGGGGGGCCCCTCTGGGGCCAACGTCCTGACTTTC. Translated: CASSLRIAGGPSGANVLTF.

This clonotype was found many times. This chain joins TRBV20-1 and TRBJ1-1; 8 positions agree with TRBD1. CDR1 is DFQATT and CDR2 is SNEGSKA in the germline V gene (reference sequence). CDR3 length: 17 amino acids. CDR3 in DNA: TGCATTTGTGTCGCCCTGACAGGGGCGATGACGAACACTGAAGCTTTCTTT. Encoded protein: CICVALTGAMTNTEAFF.

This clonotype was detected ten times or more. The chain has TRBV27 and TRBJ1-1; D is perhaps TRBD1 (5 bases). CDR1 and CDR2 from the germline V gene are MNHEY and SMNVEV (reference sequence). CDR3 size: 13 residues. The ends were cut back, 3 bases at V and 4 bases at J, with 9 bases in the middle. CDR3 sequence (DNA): TGTGCCAGCAGTTTCCTCCAGGGCACTGAAGCTTTCTTT. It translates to CASSFLQGTEAFF.

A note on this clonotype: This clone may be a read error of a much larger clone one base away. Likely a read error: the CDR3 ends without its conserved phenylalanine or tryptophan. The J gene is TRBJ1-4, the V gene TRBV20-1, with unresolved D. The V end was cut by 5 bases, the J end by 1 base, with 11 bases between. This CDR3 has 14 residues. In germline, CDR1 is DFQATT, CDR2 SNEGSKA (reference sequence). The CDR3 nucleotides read TGCAGTGCTTCGGCGATGGGAACTAATGAAAAACTGTTTTTA. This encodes CSASAMGTNEKLFL.

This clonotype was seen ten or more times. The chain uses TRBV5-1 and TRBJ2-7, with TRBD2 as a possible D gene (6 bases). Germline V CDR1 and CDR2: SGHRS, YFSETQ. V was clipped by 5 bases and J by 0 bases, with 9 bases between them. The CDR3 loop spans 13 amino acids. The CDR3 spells CASRRDPSYEQYF. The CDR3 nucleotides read TGCGCCAGCAGGCGGGACCCCTCCTACGAGCAGTACTTC.

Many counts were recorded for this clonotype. DNA of the CDR3: TGTGCCAGCAGTTTACCCAGACAGGGGAGTCTCTACGAGCAGTACTTC. Residues: CASSLPRQGSLYEQYF. The V call is TRBV28, the J call TRBJ2-7; 8 positions agree with TRBD1. The germline CDR1 and CDR2 sequences are MDHEN and SYDVKM. CDR3 length: 16 amino acids. The ends lost 2 bases at V and 3 bases at J; junction bases unmatched: 9.

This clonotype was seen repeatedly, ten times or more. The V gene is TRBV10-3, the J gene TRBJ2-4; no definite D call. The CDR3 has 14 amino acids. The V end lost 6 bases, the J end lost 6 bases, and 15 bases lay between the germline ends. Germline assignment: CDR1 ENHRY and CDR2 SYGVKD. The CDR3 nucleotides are TGTGCCATCAGCGAGACTCTCGACGGAAACATTCAGTACTTC. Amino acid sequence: CAISETLDGNIQYF.

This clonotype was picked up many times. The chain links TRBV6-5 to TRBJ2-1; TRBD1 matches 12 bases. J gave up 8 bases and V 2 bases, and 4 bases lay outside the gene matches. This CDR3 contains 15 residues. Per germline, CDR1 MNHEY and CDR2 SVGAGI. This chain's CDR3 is CASSYVGQGAHEQFF. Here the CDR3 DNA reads TGTGCCAGCAGTTACGTGGGACAGGGGGCTCATGAGCAGTTCTTC.

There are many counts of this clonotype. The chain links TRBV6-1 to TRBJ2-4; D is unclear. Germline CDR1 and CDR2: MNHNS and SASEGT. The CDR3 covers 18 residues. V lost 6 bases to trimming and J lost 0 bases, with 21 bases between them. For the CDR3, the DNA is TGTGCCAGCAGCGACGCTAGGTCCCAACCCTTAGCCAAAAACATTCAGTACTTC. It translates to CASSDARSQPLAKNIQYF.

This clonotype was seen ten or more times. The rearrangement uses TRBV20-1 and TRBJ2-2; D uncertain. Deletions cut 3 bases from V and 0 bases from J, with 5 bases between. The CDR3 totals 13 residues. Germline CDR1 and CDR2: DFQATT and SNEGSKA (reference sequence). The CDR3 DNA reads TGCAGTGCTAGTCTACCGAACACCGGGGAGCTGTTTTTT. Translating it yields CSASLPNTGELFF.

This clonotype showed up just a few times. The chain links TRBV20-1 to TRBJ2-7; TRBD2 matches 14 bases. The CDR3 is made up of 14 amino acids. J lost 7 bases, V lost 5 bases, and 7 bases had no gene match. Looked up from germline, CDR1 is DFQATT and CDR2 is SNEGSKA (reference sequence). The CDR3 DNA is TGCAGTGCTGGGGGGACTAGCGGGAGTGAGGAGCAGTACTTC. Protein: CSAGGTSGSEEQYF.

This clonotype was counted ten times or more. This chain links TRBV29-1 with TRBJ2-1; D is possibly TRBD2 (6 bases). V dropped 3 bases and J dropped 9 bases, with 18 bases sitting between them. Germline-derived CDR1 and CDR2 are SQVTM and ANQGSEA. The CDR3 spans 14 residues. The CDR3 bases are TGCAGCGTTGATGGACGGGGGTTCCACGGTGAGCAGTTCTTC. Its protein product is CSVDGRGFHGEQFF.

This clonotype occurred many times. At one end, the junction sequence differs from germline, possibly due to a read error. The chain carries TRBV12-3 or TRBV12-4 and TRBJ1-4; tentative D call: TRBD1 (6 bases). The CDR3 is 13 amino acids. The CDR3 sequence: CASNLGGGEKLFF. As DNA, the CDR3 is TGTGCCAGCAATTTAGGGGGAGGCGAAAAACTGTTTTTT.

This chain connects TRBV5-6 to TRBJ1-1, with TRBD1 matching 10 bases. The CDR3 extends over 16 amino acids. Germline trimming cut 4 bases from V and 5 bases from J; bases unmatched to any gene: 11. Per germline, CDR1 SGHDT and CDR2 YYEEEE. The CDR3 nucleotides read TGTGCCAGCAGCCGGGGGACAGGGGTCTGGGAGACTGAAGCTTTCTTT. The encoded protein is CASSRGTGVWETEAFF.

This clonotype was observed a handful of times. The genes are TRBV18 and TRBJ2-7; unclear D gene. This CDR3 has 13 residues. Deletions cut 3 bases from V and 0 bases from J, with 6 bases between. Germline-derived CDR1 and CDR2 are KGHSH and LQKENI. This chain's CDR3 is CASSPAASYEQYF. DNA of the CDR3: TGTGCCAGCTCACCGGCGGCCTCCTACGAGCAGTACTTC.

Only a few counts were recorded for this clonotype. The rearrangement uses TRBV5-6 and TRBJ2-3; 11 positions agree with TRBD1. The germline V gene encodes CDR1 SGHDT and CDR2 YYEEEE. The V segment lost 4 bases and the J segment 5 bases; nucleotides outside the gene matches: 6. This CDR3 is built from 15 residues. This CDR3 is CASSKDRGQGDTQYF. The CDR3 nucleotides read TGTGCCAGCAGCAAGGACAGGGGGCAAGGAGATACGCAGTATTTT.

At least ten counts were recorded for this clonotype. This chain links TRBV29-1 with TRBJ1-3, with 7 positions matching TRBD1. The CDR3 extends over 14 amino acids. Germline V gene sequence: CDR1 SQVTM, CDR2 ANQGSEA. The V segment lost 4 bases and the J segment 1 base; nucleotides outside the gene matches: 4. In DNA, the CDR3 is TGCAGCGTTGGTCTGGGACAGTCTGGAAACACCATATATTTT. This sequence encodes CSVGLGQSGNTIYF.

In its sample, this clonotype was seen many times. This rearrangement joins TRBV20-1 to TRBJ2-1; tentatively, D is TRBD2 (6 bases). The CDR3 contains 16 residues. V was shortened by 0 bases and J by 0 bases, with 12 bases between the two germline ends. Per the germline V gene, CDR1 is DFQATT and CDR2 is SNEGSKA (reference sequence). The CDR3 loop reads CSAREGGRSSYNEQFF. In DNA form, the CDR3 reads TGCAGTGCTAGAGAGGGGGGTCGAAGCTCCTACAATGAGCAGTTCTTC.